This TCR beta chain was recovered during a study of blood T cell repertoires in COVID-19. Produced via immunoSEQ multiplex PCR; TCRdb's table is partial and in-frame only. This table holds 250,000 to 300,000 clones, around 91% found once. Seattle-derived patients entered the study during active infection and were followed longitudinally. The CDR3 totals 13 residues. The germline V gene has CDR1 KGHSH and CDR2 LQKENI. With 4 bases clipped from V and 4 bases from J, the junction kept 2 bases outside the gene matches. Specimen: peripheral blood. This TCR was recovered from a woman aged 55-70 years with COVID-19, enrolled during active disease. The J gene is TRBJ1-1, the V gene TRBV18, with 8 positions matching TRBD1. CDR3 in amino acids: CASSQDRVTEAFF. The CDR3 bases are TGTGCCAGCTCACAGGACAGGGTCACTGAAGCTTTCTTT.